This T cell receptor beta chain emerged from a study of glioma-infiltrating T cells. Notes on the study in general: Tissue and blood shared very few CDR3 sequences. Above-expected tissue-blood divergence occurred in all gliomas, most in low-grade ones.

Germline CDR1 and CDR2: DFQATT and SNEGSKA (reference sequence). With 3 bases removed from V and 8 bases from J, the gap between germline ends came to 22 bases. This CDR3 has 15 amino acids. The iRepertoire nested amplicon-rescue multiplex PCR amplified TCR alpha and beta CDR3s from RNA. For one-step reverse transcription and amplification, roughly 85-450 ng of tissue mRNA or PBMC total RNA was used. TCRdb called the multiplex PCR reads again in MiXCR, with one record for every CDR3 protein. The sample lists about 110,000 distinct CDR3 sequences; about 25% were seen once. In this sample, this clonotype turned up many times. Its antigen is currently unknown.

The clonotype comes from a human donor with low-grade glioma or glioblastoma, undergoing nonglioma brain surgery, or in good health (not recorded which). The specimen was glioma tissue, nonneoplastic brain tissue, or PBMCs (not recorded which). The chain joins TRBV20-1 to TRBJ1-2; TRBD1 might be the D (6 bases). The CDR3 DNA is TGCAGTGCTAGCCCTTCCGAGCACAGGGTAGACGGCTACACCTTC. It yields the protein CSASPSEHRVDGYTF.